Listed here is a single T cell receptor (beta chain). Its antigen is currently unknown. This record comes from a study of T-cell memory formation after mild COVID-19. For the study at large: Largely, TCR clusters stayed within a single donor.

Findings and limits, study-wide: The study found balanced CD4/CD8 in clones contracting day 15 to 85 and a CD4+ lean in later expanders. The CD4+ clones that contracted clustered mainly within CM and EM, and the CD8+ clones concentrated in EMRA. There was no confirmation that second-wave clones peaking on day 37 were SARS-CoV-2 specific.

This CDR3 contains 16 residues. The germline gives CDR1 SGHTA, CDR2 FQGNSA. The ends were cut back, 0 bases at V and 4 bases at J, with 16 bases in the middle. MiXCR, run by TCRdb on the 5' RACE reads, gives a single entry per CDR3 protein. The sample lists fewer than 350,000 distinct CDR3 sequences; roughly an eighth were seen once. The rearrangement links TRBV7-2 to TRBJ2-7; the D gene is possibly TRBD2 (6 bases). Source material: PBMCs or a T cell subset sorted from them (not recorded which). This clonotype was obtained from a man younger than 35 who had mild COVID-19 (a few samples of this study predate the infection). Cell type and time point are not known. CDR3 in DNA: TGTGCCAGCAGCTTAGCGACGGGACCGGAGGGGTACGAGCAGTACTTC. Amino acids: CASSLATGPEGYEQYF.